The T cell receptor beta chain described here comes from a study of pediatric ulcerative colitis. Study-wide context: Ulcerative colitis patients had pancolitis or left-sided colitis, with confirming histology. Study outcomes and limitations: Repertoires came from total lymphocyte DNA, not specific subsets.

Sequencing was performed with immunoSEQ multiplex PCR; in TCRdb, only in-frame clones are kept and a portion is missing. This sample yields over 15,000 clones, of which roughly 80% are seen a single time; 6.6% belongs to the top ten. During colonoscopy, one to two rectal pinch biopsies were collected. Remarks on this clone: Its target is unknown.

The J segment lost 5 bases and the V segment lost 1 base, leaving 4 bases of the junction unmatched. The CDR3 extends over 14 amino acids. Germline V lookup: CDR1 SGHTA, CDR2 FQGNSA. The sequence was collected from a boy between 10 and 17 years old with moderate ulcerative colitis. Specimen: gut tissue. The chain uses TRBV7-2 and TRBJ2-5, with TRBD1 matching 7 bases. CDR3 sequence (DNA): TGTGCCAGCAGCTTAGACGGCAGGGGGGAGACCCAGTACTTC. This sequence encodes CASSLDGRGETQYF. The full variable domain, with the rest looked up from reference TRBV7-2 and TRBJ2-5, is GAGVSQSPSNKVTEKGKDVELRCDPISGHTALYWYRQSLGQGLEFLIYFQGNSAPDKSGLPSDRFSAERTGGSVSTLTIQRTQQEDSAVYLCASSLDGRGETQYFGPGTRLLVL.